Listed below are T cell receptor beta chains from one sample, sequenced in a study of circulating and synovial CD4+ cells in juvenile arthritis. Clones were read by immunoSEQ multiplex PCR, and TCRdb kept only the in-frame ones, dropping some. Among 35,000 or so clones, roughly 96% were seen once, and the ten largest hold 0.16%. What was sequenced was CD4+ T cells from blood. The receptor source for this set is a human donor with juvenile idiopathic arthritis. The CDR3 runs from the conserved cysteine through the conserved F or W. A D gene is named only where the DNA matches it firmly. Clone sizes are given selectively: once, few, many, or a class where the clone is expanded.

TGTGCCTGGAGTAATTCGAGGGCCGGTTATAATTCCCCCCTCCACTTT	CAWSNSRAGYNSPLHF	once	TRBV30	TRBJ1-6	NA
TGTGCCAGCAGGGCTCAGGACAGGGATCCCGGGGAGCTGTTTTTT	CASRAQDRDPGELFF	NA	TRBV6-6	TRBJ2-2	TRBD1
TGTGCCAGCAGTGATTGGACAGCTAACACCGGGGAGCTGTTTTTT	CASSDWTANTGELFF	once	TRBV25-1	TRBJ2-2	NA
TGTGCCAGCAGCCAGGGGAACACTGAAGCTTTCTTT	CASSQGNTEAFF	once	TRBV25-1	TRBJ1-1	NA
TGTGCCAGCAGTTTTTCCCATAGCGGCTCCTACAATGAGCAGTTCTTC	CASSFSHSGSYNEQFF	NA	TRBV28	TRBJ2-1	NA
TGTGCCAGCAGCCCAGGGACTAGCGGGAGAAATGAGCAGTTCTTC	CASSPGTSGRNEQFF	NA	TRBV2	TRBJ2-1	TRBD2
TGCGCCAGCAGCTTGGCCTCTCCGAGCTATGGCTACACCTTC	CASSLASPSYGYTF	NA	TRBV5-1	TRBJ1-2	NA
TGCGCCAGCTCGAGGACAGGGGGCTCCTATAATTCACCCCTCCACTTT	CASSRTGGSYNSPLHF	NA	TRBV4-1	TRBJ1-6	TRBD1
TGTGCCAGCAGCGAGGGGGTAACAGGGGGCGGTTTCAATGAGCAGTTCTTC	CASSEGVTGGGFNEQFF	NA	TRBV9	TRBJ2-1	TRBD1
TGTGCCAGTAGTCGGGACACCAATCAGCCCCAGCATTTT	CASSRDTNQPQHF	NA	TRBV19	TRBJ1-5	NA
TGCGCCAGCAGCCAAGTAGTTCTAGCACGGAGTGAGCAGTTCTTC	CASSQVVLARSEQFF	NA	TRBV4-3	TRBJ2-1	NA
TGTGCCAGTAGTATTACAGGGACGGGGCAGCCCCAGCATTTT	CASSITGTGQPQHF	NA	TRBV19	TRBJ1-5	NA
TGTGCCAGCAGTTTACAGGGGGCGAACACTGAAGCTTTCTTT	CASSLQGANTEAFF	NA	TRBV27	TRBJ1-1	TRBD1
TGTGCCACCAGCAGAGAACCTGTCGCTGGACGGGGGGGTGAAGCTTTCTTT	CATSREPVAGRGGEAFF	NA	TRBV15	TRBJ1-1	NA
TGTGCCAGCAGCGTAGGAGGGGACAGGGTCTATGGCTACACCTTC	CASSVGGDRVYGYTF	NA	TRBV9	TRBJ1-2	TRBD1
TGCGCCAGCAGCTTCGAGGGCGGCAATCAGCCCCAGCATTTT	CASSFEGGNQPQHF	NA	TRBV5-1	TRBJ1-5	NA
TGTGCCAGCAGTTCCGACATTACAGGGACAGGGGGCGTCTTC	CASSSDITGTGGVF	NA	TRBV6-6	TRBJ2-1	TRBD1
TGTGCCAGCAGCCAAGCGAGCGGGGGGGCCGCCGAGCAGTACTTC	CASSQASGGAAEQYF	NA	TRBV7-9	TRBJ2-7	TRBD2
TGTGCCAGTAGTAGGGCGGGAGCCGTGGAGACCCAGTACTTC	CASSRAGAVETQYF	NA	TRBV19	TRBJ2-5	TRBD2
TGTGCCAGCAGCTTAGTGGGGGGGAAAGAGACCCAGTACTTC	CASSLVGGKETQYF	NA	TRBV7-9	TRBJ2-5	TRBD2
TGTGCCAGAAGCCCGGGACTAGCGGGAGAAGGGGGGGAGTTCTTC	CARSPGLAGEGGEFF	NA	TRBV5-3	TRBJ2-1	TRBD2
TGTGCCAGCAGGACAGGACAGGGACGGAACACCATATATTTT	CASRTGQGRNTIYF	NA	TRBV6-5	TRBJ1-3	TRBD1
TGTGCCAGCAACACTCGCAGGGGGCTGCACTATGGCTACACCTTC	CASNTRRGLHYGYTF	NA	TRBV27	TRBJ1-2	TRBD1
TGTGCCAGCATTCCCGGGACAGGGGGCGGAATTGAAAAACTGTTTTTT	CASIPGTGGGIEKLFF	NA	TRBV28	TRBJ1-4	TRBD1
TGTGCCAGTAGTTCACAGGCCGGGACAGGTAACAATGAGCAGTTCTTC	CASSSQAGTGNNEQFF	NA	TRBV19	TRBJ2-1	TRBD1
TGTGCCACTGCCGCGGGAGCCCCCTACGAGCAGTACTTC	CATAAGAPYEQYF	NA	TRBV28	TRBJ2-7	TRBD2
TGTGCCAGCAGCTTGACTAGCGGGGGATCCTACGAGCAGTACTTC	CASSLTSGGSYEQYF	NA	TRBV7-2	TRBJ2-7	TRBD2
TGTGCCAGCAGTTTACTACAGGGGGCGGGGGGAAACACTGAAGCTTTCTTT	CASSLLQGAGGNTEAFF	NA	TRBV28	TRBJ1-1	TRBD1
TGTGCCAGCAGCGGTGGGACAGTTCAAGAGACCCAGTACTTC	CASSGGTVQETQYF	NA	TRBV28	TRBJ2-5	TRBD1
TGCGCCAGCAGCCCGACAGGTAAAATCTCTGGGGCCAACGTCCTGACTTTC	CASSPTGKISGANVLTF	NA	TRBV5-1	TRBJ2-6	NA
TGTGCCAGCAGTTACGGGGGGGCGGTTATTAGCGGGGAGCTGTTTTTT	CASSYGGAVISGELFF	NA	TRBV6-6	TRBJ2-2	NA
TGTGCCAGCAGTTTGCGGCTAGCGGGATCGGAGCAGTTCTTC	CASSLRLAGSEQFF	NA	TRBV2	TRBJ2-1	TRBD2
TGCGCCAGCAGCCAAGTCGGGACTCACAATGAGCAGTTCTTC	CASSQVGTHNEQFF	NA	TRBV4-1	TRBJ2-1	NA
TGTGCCAGCTCACCAAGTGCAGCGGGAGGGCCGTTGGGTTACAATGAGCAGTTCTTC	CASSPSAAGGPLGYNEQFF	NA	TRBV18	TRBJ2-1	TRBD2
TGTGCCAGCAGCTTAAGCAGGGGAACCACAGATACGCAGTATTTT	CASSLSRGTTDTQYF	NA	TRBV7-2	TRBJ2-3	NA
TGTGCCAGCAGTGTGTCCCGGACTTCTCAAGATACGCAGTATTTT	CASSVSRTSQDTQYF	NA	TRBV6-4	TRBJ2-3	NA
TGTGCCAGCAGCTTAGGCCTAGCGGCCTACGAGCAGTACTTC	CASSLGLAAYEQYF	NA	TRBV11-3	TRBJ2-7	TRBD2
TGTGCCAGCAGTTATTCGACAGGTTTCGCCTACGAGCAGTACTTC	CASSYSTGFAYEQYF	NA	TRBV6-5	TRBJ2-7	NA
TGCGCCAGCAGCCAAGTTTTCGGGGGGGGTGGCTACACCTTC	CASSQVFGGGGYTF	NA	TRBV4-1	TRBJ1-2	NA
TGTGCCTGGAGTTATGGGACAGGCTGGAATTACGAGCAGTACTTC	CAWSYGTGWNYEQYF	NA	TRBV30	TRBJ2-7	TRBD1
TGTGCCAGCAGCTTAGCTGGCGGGATGGGGAATGAGCAGTTCTTC	CASSLAGGMGNEQFF	NA	TRBV7-2	TRBJ2-1	NA
TGTGCCAGCAGCATCACTGACAGGCGAACTGAAGCTTTCTTT	CASSITDRRTEAFF	NA	TRBV7-9	TRBJ1-1	NA
TGTGCCAGCAGCTTAAATCCGCGGACAGGGTCCTACAATGAGCAGTTCTTC	CASSLNPRTGSYNEQFF	once	TRBV7-8	TRBJ2-1	TRBD1
TGTGCCAGCAGCTCCGCCCCTCCGGGGGTTCCCACGGTAGATTCGTTCTTC	CASSSAPPGVPTVDSFF	once	TRBV7-2	TRBJ2-1	NA
TGCGCCAGCAGCCAGCCCTCGGGACAGCCCTCTGGGGCCAACGTCCTGACTTTC	CASSQPSGQPSGANVLTF	NA	TRBV4-1	TRBJ2-6	TRBD1
TGCGCCAGCAGCCAAAACAGGGAACTCTACGAGCAGTACTTC	CASSQNRELYEQYF	once	TRBV4-1	TRBJ2-7	NA
TGTGCCAGCAGCCCCAGACCATCAGGTCCCGGTGAGCAGTTCTTC	CASSPRPSGPGEQFF	NA	TRBV7-6	TRBJ2-1	NA
TGTGCCAGCAGCTTCGGGACAGCTAGCGGGAGGAGGCGGGTTGAGCAGTTCTTC	CASSFGTASGRRRVEQFF	NA	TRBV11-2	TRBJ2-1	TRBD2